This T cell receptor beta chain was sequenced during a study of blood T cells in healthy people across ages. This CDR3 is 14 amino acids long. In germline, CDR1 is MNHEY, CDR2 SVGAGI. V was shortened by 9 bases and J by 2 bases, with 16 bases between the two germline ends. The amount of total RNA extracted per sample was at least 5.5 micrograms. Study observations and caveats: Compared with aged donors, long-lived donors showed fewer expanded clones, suggesting selection.

Regarding this clonotype: Its antigen is still unknown.

A J-beta primer mix and a sample-barcoded 5' primer were used in a second PCR of roughly 7 to 12 cycles. A template-switch adaptor with 12 random nucleotides tagged each cDNA molecule. Each CDR3 protein gets one entry after TCRdb re-called the 5' RACE reads with MiXCR. The top ten hold over 3.5% of the sample, which has some 1.5 million distinct CDR3 sequences, roughly 43% seen once. The clonotype originates from a woman in her late teens or twenties in good health. This chain links TRBV6-5 with TRBJ2-5; D perhaps matches TRBD2 (5 bases). Source material: blood. The CDR3 reads CARLTGSFQETQYF. The DNA of the CDR3 is TGTGCCAGGCTTACGGGGTCGTTTCAAGAGACCCAGTACTTC.